Listed below are T cell receptor beta chains from one sample, sequenced in a study of T cells in localized non-small cell lung cancer. Sequencing used immunoSEQ multiplex PCR; TCRdb keeps in-frame clones, though not all of them. This sample has 30,000 or so clones, with approximately 90% found just once. The source material was peripheral blood, sampled before any cancer treatment. The receptors were sampled from a female donor at least 60 years old with stage I lung adenocarcinoma. Both conserved end residues are part of each CDR3. D genes are given only for firm matches. The listing skips clone size in some rows; elsewhere it reads once, few, many or a size class.

abundance	d_gene	v_gene	j_gene	CDR3nt	CDR3aa
.	TRBD1	TRBV6-6	TRBJ1-1	TGTGCCAGCAGTTACTGGGGACAGGGGAACACTGAAGCTTTCTTT	CASSYWGQGNTEAFF
.	TRBD1	TRBV6-1	TRBJ1-3	TGTGCCAGCAGCGCAGGGGGTAGCCTGCACACCATATATTTT	CASSAGGSLHTIYF
.	.	TRBV6-6	TRBJ2-5	TGTGCCAGCAGTTACGGGACTGGACAAGAGACCCAGTACTTC	CASSYGTGQETQYF
once	.	TRBV19	TRBJ1-1	TGTGCCAGTAGTATCGGCCTCGATGAAGCTTTCTTT	CASSIGLDEAFF
.	.	TRBV30	TRBJ1-1	TGTGCCTGGGGGAGGGCCAACGGGAACACTGAAGCTTTCTTT	CAWGRANGNTEAFF
once	.	TRBV30	TRBJ2-3	TGTGCCTGGAGTACCGCGGATACGCAGTATTTT	CAWSTADTQYF
.	.	TRBV10-2	TRBJ2-2	TGCGCCAGCAGTGAGGGGCGGGCCGCGAACACCGGGGAGCTGTTTTTT	CASSEGRAANTGELFF
.	.	TRBV7-7	TRBJ2-5	TGTGCCAGCAGCTTAGCCCAGGTGGGTCAAGAGACCCAGTACTTC	CASSLAQVGQETQYF
.	.	TRBV7-9	TRBJ2-1	TGTGCCAGCAACGAATACAATGAGCAGTTCTTC	CASNEYNEQFF
.	.	TRBV11-1	TRBJ2-3	TGTGCCAGCAGCTTCTCTAGTCAGCCTAGCACAGATACGCAGTATTTT	CASSFSSQPSTDTQYF
.	.	TRBV9	TRBJ2-5	TGTGCCAGCAGCGTGGGTGGGGCCCCCGAGACCCAGTACTTC	CASSVGGAPETQYF
.	.	TRBV15	TRBJ2-5	TGTGCCACCAGCAGAGATCTTCGACAGCAAGAGACCCAGTACTTC	CATSRDLRQQETQYF
.	.	TRBV5-6	TRBJ2-3	TGTGCCAGCCCCGGGGATAGAGCAGATACGCAGTATTTT	CASPGDRADTQYF
.	.	TRBV7-6	TRBJ1-1	TGTGCCAGCGGGGCGGATTTGAACACTGAAGCTTTCTTT	CASGADLNTEAFF
.	.	TRBV7-8	TRBJ2-2	TGTGCCAGCAGCTTGGCCGGGGAGCTGTTTTTT	CASSLAGELFF
.	TRBD2	TRBV7-9	TRBJ2-7	TGTGCCAGCAGCTTAGGGAGGACTAGCGGTCCCTACGAGCAGTACTTC	CASSLGRTSGPYEQYF
.	.	TRBV18	TRBJ2-3	TGTGCCAGCTCACCTGGCTGGGGGACATACACAGATACGCAGTATTTT	CASSPGWGTYTDTQYF
.	.	TRBV28	TRBJ2-4	TGTGCCAGCAGTTTATCTAAAAACATTCAGTACTTC	CASSLSKNIQYF
.	.	TRBV30	TRBJ2-5	TGTGCCTGGACTCGACAGGCAAGGAAGACCCAGTACTTC	CAWTRQARKTQYF
once	TRBD2	TRBV19	TRBJ2-1	TGTGCCAGTAGTAATCTAGCGGGAGTGGACAATGAGCAGTTCTTC	CASSNLAGVDNEQFF
once	TRBD1	TRBV4-1	TRBJ2-2	TGCGCCAGCAGCCAAGGACGGTGGACAGGGGATTCCGGGGAGCTGTTTTTT	CASSQGRWTGDSGELFF
.	.	TRBV10-1	TRBJ2-2	TGCGCCAGCGGGAACACCGGGGAGCTGTTTTTT	CASGNTGELFF
.	.	TRBV11-3	TRBJ2-7	TGTGCCAGCAGCTTTGGCCGAACAGGGGCGTCGGAGGGCGAGCAGTACTTC	CASSFGRTGASEGEQYF
.	.	TRBV19	TRBJ1-5	TGTGCCAGTAGTTACGACAGTTCTTTTCAGCCCCAGCATTTT	CASSYDSSFQPQHF
.	.	TRBV19	TRBJ1-5	TGTGCCAGTACCGCGGGGGAATGGAGCAATCAGCCCCAGCATTTT	CASTAGEWSNQPQHF
.	.	TRBV7-2	TRBJ2-1	TGTGCCAGCAGCTTAAGCCCGAGATCTGCGGTGAGCTCCTACAATGAGCAGTTCTTC	CASSLSPRSAVSSYNEQFF
.	TRBD1	TRBV4-2	TRBJ1-6	TGTGCCAGCAGCCCGCTATTAATGGGACAGAGTAATTCACCCCTCCACTTT	CASSPLLMGQSNSPLHF
.	.	TRBV18	TRBJ2-1	TGTGCCAGCTCACGATCTCAGGCGGAGGCATTCAGCATGCTCTTC	CASSRSQAEAFSMLF
.	.	TRBV5-1	TRBJ2-1	TGCGCCAGCAGCTCCCAACCGGGCCAGGGGTTCAATGAGCAGTTCTTC	CASSSQPGQGFNEQFF
.	.	TRBV7-2	TRBJ2-1	TGTGCCAGCAGCTTATGGCAGAAATACGATGAGCAGTTCTTC	CASSLWQKYDEQFF
.	.	TRBV7-9	TRBJ2-1	TGTGCCAGCAAGGGTGCGGTAAATGAGCAGTTCTTC	CASKGAVNEQFF
.	.	TRBV19	TRBJ1-1	TGTGCCAGTAAGGAAGGGGCAAAGACGTCTGAAGCTTTCTTT	CASKEGAKTSEAFF
.	.	TRBV9	TRBJ1-5	TGTGCCAGCAGTCGTAGTCCCCGGGGCAGGGAACGACAGCCCCAGCATTTT	CASSRSPRGRERQPQHF
.	TRBD1	TRBV10-3	TRBJ2-4	TGTGCCATCAGTACTCAAGGACAGGGAGGAAAAAACATTCAGTACTTC	CAISTQGQGGKNIQYF
.	.	TRBV5-1	TRBJ2-5	TGCGCCAGCAGCCCCCGAGGGCAAGAGACCCAGTACTTC	CASSPRGQETQYF